The next 11 T cell receptor beta chains were all read from a single sample in a study of beta chain features in type 1 diabetes. Expressed TCRB transcripts were sequenced, since all the RNA that had been isolated was reverse transcribed. The table came from immunoSEQ multiplex PCR; TCRdb's copy has only in-frame clones and leaves some out. The table has about 900,000 clones, around a sixth seen once; the top ten hold 0.023%. What was sequenced was naive CD4+ T cells from blood. The receptor source for this set is a woman under 30 in good health.

This clone occurred a few times. V usage is TRBV18 and J usage is TRBJ2-7; no clear D gene. The germline V gene has CDR1 KGHSH and CDR2 LQKENI. The length of the CDR3 is 14 residues. The ends were cut back, 1 base at V and 6 bases at J, with 13 bases in the middle. The CDR3: CASSPLARVVEQYF. The CDR3 DNA follows: TGTGCCAGCTCACCACTAGCACGCGTCGTCGAGCAGTACTTC.

The chain uses TRBV5-6 and TRBJ2-3; 10 nucleotides align to TRBD2. Germline CDR1 and CDR2: SGHDT and YYEEEE. V trimming: 4 bases; J trimming: 4 bases; junction bases outside the gene matches: 9. The CDR3 consists of 16 residues. The DNA for the CDR3 is TGTGCCAGCAGCCAAACTAGCGGGAATGACCCAGATACGCAGTATTTT. This encodes CASSQTSGNDPDTQYF. The full variable domain, its missing parts supplied by reference TRBV5-6 and TRBJ2-3, is DAGVTQSPTHLIKTRGQQVTLRCSPKSGHDTVSWYQQALGQGPQFIFQYYEEEERQRGNFPDRFSGHQFPNYSSELNVNALLLGDSALYLCASSQTSGNDPDTQYFGPGTRLTVL.

The chain couples TRBV15 to TRBJ2-7, with TRBD1 as a possible D gene (6 bases). The CDR3 has 15 amino acids. Trimming left V 0 bases short and J 10 bases short, with 19 bases between. The germline CDR1 and CDR2 sequences are LNHNV and YYDKDF (reference sequence). In DNA form, the CDR3 reads TGTGCCACCAGCAGAGATCTTGGGACAACCCGAGACCAGTACTTC. This gives the protein CATSRDLGTTRDQYF.

This clone was detected only a few times. The gene calls are TRBV7-8 and TRBJ2-2; D unclear. Trimming removed 1 base from V and 5 bases from J, with 8 bases in between. Germline CDR1 SGHVS, CDR2 FQNEAQ. This CDR3 has 14 amino acids. The CDR3 region has the DNA TGTGCCAGCAGCTTAGTCTTGTGGACCGGGGAGCTGTTTTTT. This gives the protein CASSLVLWTGELFF. Using reference TRBV7-8 and TRBJ2-2 for the parts outside the CDR3, the full variable domain is GAGVSQSPRYKVAKRGQDVALRCDPISGHVSLFWYQQALGQGPEFLTYFQNEAQLDKSGLPSDRFFAERPEGSVSTLKIQRTQQEDSAVYLCASSLVLWTGELFFGEGSRLTVL.

A single count supports this clone. The rearrangement uses TRBV7-9 and TRBJ1-6; TRBD1 matches at 8 bases. CDR1 and CDR2 (germline): SEHNR, FQNEAQ (reference sequence). The J segment lost 5 bases and the V segment lost 5 bases, leaving 5 bases of the junction unmatched. The CDR3 loop spans 15 amino acids. CDR3 residues: CASSTGGHDNSPLHF. CDR3 sequence (DNA): TGTGCCAGCAGCACAGGGGGACACGATAATTCACCCCTCCACTTT.

The chain couples TRBV5-1 to TRBJ2-7; 11 nucleotides align to TRBD1. The CDR3 loop spans 15 amino acids. The germline V gene has CDR1 SGHRS and CDR2 YFSETQ. Trimming took 4 bases from V and 7 from J; bases not matched to a gene: 10. CDR3 residues: CASSLRTGGLREQYF. The CDR3 DNA sequence: TGCGCCAGCAGCCTTCGGACAGGGGGCCTTAGGGAGCAGTACTTC.

The table lists this clone with a count of one. The chain combines TRBV25-1 with TRBJ2-7; tentatively, D is TRBD1 (5 bases). The germline gives CDR1 MGHDK, CDR2 SYGVNS. With 6 bases removed from V and 6 bases from J, the gap between germline ends came to 15 bases. CDR3 length: 13 amino acids. The CDR3 DNA reads as TGTGCCAGCAGAAGCGATCTGGGGCCCGAGCAGTACTTC. It is translated as CASRSDLGPEQYF.

On this clone: Other nucleotide sequences in the sample specify the same CDR3. V gene TRBV5-4 combines with J gene TRBJ2-6; D is unclear. Trimming cost V 4 bases and J 0 bases, with 8 bases left between them. Germline V lookup: CDR1 SGHNT, CDR2 YYREEE (reference sequence). The CDR3 is 15 amino acids. The CDR3 sequence: CASSHQSSGANVLTF. CDR3 DNA sequence: TGTGCCAGCAGCCACCAGAGCTCTGGGGCCAACGTCCTGACTTTC.

The chain recombines TRBV6-5 with TRBJ1-1, with D possibly TRBD1 on 5 matching bases. CDR1 and CDR2 from the germline V gene are MNHEY and SVGAGI. This CDR3 spans 15 amino acids. Trimming removed 2 bases from V and 6 bases from J, with 16 bases in between. The CDR3 here is CASSYGPGDAAEAFF. The CDR3, as DNA: TGTGCCAGCAGTTACGGGCCGGGGGACGCGGCTGAAGCTTTCTTT.

This clone was seen a few times. V and J are TRBV23-1 and TRBJ2-5, with 7 bases identical to TRBD1. TRBV23-1 is designated an ORF whose function remains uncertain. The trim removed 4 bases at V and 5 bases at J, leaving 7 bases unmatched. The CDR3 is 14 amino acids. CDR3 loop: CASSPQGTFETQYF. For the CDR3, the DNA is TGCGCCAGCAGTCCACAGGGGACGTTTGAGACCCAGTACTTC.

V is TRBV28 and J is TRBJ2-1; D remains unclear. Trimming removed 1 base from V and 3 bases from J, with 7 bases in between. Germline-derived CDR1 and CDR2 are MDHEN and SYDVKM. The CDR3 totals 14 residues. CDR3 coding DNA: TGTGCCAGCAGTTTATCAGTATTCTACAATGAGCAGTTCTTC. Protein product: CASSLSVFYNEQFF.